This is a list of T cell receptor beta chains from one sample in a study of a mutant IDH1 vaccine in newly diagnosed glioma. Repertoires were generated with immunoSEQ multiplex PCR, while TCRdb's copy carries only in-frame clones and drops some. The sample has around 100,000 clones, roughly 87% seen once; the top ten hold about 5.6%. Material: PBMCs, obtained from a glioma patient treated with radiotherapy, temozolomide or both. The receptors were gathered from a man aged 35 to 55 with glioma. Some clones in this sample may be carry-over from other donors' samples. Both conserved end residues are part of each CDR3. D genes are given only for firm matches. Clone size is stated in some rows and not others, as once, few, many or a class when expanded.

>TRBJ2-2|NA|NA|TRBV7-6
CASSLEYTGELFF
TGTGCCAGCAGCTTAGAATACACCGGGGAGCTGTTTTTT
>TRBJ1-2|NA|NA|TRBV7-9
CASSLQVGGYTF
TGTGCCAGCAGCTTGCAGGTGGGAGGCTACACCTTC
>TRBJ1-6|TRBD1|NA|TRBV6-4
CASSRGQGSSYNSPLHF
TGTGCCAGCAGTCGGGGACAGGGGAGCTCCTATAATTCACCCCTCCACTTT
>TRBJ1-6|NA|once|TRBV6-4
CASSRVYNSPLHF
TGTGCCAGCAGCAGGGTGTATAATTCACCCCTCCACTTT
>TRBJ2-5|NA|once|TRBV13
CASSLDGTQYF
TGTGCCAGCAGCTTAGATGGGACCCAGTACTTC
>TRBJ1-2|NA|NA|TRBV4-1
CASSQNRLTTQGAEGGYTF
TGCGCCAGCAGCCAAAACCGCTTGACAACACAGGGCGCGGAGGGTGGCTACACCTTC
>TRBJ1-1|NA|NA|TRBV19
CATSKRTEAFF
TGTGCCACCTCTAAGCGCACTGAAGCTTTCTTT
>TRBJ1-1|NA|NA|TRBV11-3
CASSLRGGTEAFF
TGTGCCAGCAGCTTAAGGGGCGGGACTGAAGCTTTCTTT
>TRBJ1-1|NA|NA|TRBV5-4
CASSLGRGSTEAFF
TGTGCCAGCAGCTTGGGCAGGGGATCCACTGAAGCTTTCTTT
>TRBJ1-2|TRBD1|NA|TRBV30
CAWSPGQGAYGYTF
TGTGCCTGGAGTCCGGGACAGGGGGCTTATGGCTACACCTTC
>TRBJ1-2|TRBD1|once|TRBV19
CASSPWTGGYGYTF
TGTGCCAGTAGTCCGTGGACAGGGGGGTACGGCTACACCTTC
>TRBJ1-6|NA|NA|TRBV6-5
CASSRQYDNSPLHF
TGTGCCAGCAGTCGACAGTATGATAATTCACCCCTCCACTTT
>TRBJ2-2|NA|NA|TRBV27
CASSSVDRYTGELFF
TGTGCCAGCAGTTCGGTGGACCGGTACACCGGGGAGCTGTTTTTT
>TRBJ1-2|NA|once|TRBV6-5
CASSPSLGGGYGYTF
TGTGCCAGCAGTCCCTCTCTGGGGGGTGGTTATGGCTACACCTTC
>TRBJ1-2|NA|NA|TRBV19
CASHNAGVNYGYTF
TGTGCCAGTCACAACGCCGGGGTAAACTATGGCTACACCTTC
>TRBJ1-3|NA|NA|TRBV30
CAWRLGNTIYF
TGTGCCTGGAGGTTGGGAAACACCATATATTTT
>TRBJ1-6|NA|NA|TRBV21-1
CASSKGGTGAWGLHF
TGTGCCAGCAGCAAAGGCGGGACAGGGGCCTGGGGCCTCCACTTT
>TRBJ1-6|TRBD1|NA|TRBV5-1
CASSSTQQGVVGSPLHF
TGCGCCAGCAGCTCAACCCAACAGGGGGTAGTTGGTTCACCCCTCCACTTT
>TRBJ1-5|NA|NA|TRBV6-1
CASSAMTYQPQHF
TGTGCCAGCAGTGCCATGACATATCAGCCCCAGCATTTT
>TRBJ1-1|NA|NA|TRBV15
CATSRDRGGRAEAFF
TGTGCCACCAGCAGAGATAGGGGGGGGCGCGCTGAAGCTTTCTTT
>TRBJ1-2|NA|NA|TRBV6-5
CASSYAGGDRSGYTF
TGTGCCAGCAGTTACGCGGGAGGGGATCGTTCTGGCTACACCTTC
>TRBJ1-2|TRBD1|few|TRBV30
CAQHRDRYYGYTF
TGTGCACAGCACCGGGACAGGTACTATGGCTACACCTTC
>TRBJ1-5|NA|few|TRBV30
CAWSVQGGISNQPQHF
TGTGCCTGGAGTGTACAGGGAGGGATAAGCAATCAGCCCCAGCATTTT
>TRBJ1-1|NA|few|TRBV10-3
CAIAGGVMNTEAFF
TGTGCCATCGCGGGGGGGGTCATGAACACTGAAGCTTTCTTT
>TRBJ1-2|NA|NA|TRBV19
CASSAQRNNYGYTF
TGTGCCAGTAGTGCCCAACGGAACAACTATGGCTACACCTTC
>TRBJ1-5|NA|NA|TRBV2
CASSVDEGINQPQHF
TGTGCCAGCAGCGTGGACGAGGGCATCAATCAGCCCCAGCATTTT
>TRBJ1-5|NA|NA|TRBV2
CASSRTGPNQPQHF
TGTGCCAGCAGTCGTACAGGGCCCAATCAGCCCCAGCATTTT
>TRBJ1-2|NA|NA|TRBV4-1
CASSHPSFRRAEDSYGYTF
TGCGCCAGCAGCCACCCGTCATTCCGTAGGGCAGAGGACTCCTATGGCTACACCTTC
>TRBJ1-6|NA|NA|TRBV25-1
CASRSRTVSSPLHF
TGTGCCAGCAGGTCCAGGACAGTAAGTTCACCCCTCCACTTT
>TRBJ2-7|TRBD1|NA|TRBV10-3
CASRRGQGSEQYF
TGTGCCTCCCGAAGAGGACAGGGATCCGAGCAGTACTTC